This entry describes one TCR beta chain. These data are taken from a study of shared clonotypes between healthy human individuals. TCRdb keeps only in-frame clones here, not all; method: immunoSEQ multiplex PCR. This repertoire shows some 2 million clones, about 95% found once; its top ten account for 0.9% to 1.5%. Naive CD8 isolation took CD45RO-negative cells positively selected for CCR7 and excluded terminally differentiated effector memory CD45RA+ cells. Sequencing used naive CD8+ T cells sorted from blood. This TCR derives from a man between 18 and 35 years old in good health.

CDR3 in amino acids: CASRGKGTDHSSGNTIYF. The CDR3 nucleotides are TGTGCCAGCAGAGGAAAAGGGACGGACCATTCCTCTGGAAACACCATATATTTT. The chain links TRBV2 to TRBJ1-3; the D gene is possibly TRBD1 (5 bases). The germline CDR1 and CDR2 sequences are SNHLY and FYNNEI. This CDR3 has 18 residues. The V gene lost 6 bases and the J gene lost 0 bases, with 21 bases spanning the gap.